Sequencing of this T cell receptor (beta chain) was carried out in a study of technical replicates of blood from a few donors. Per the germline V gene, CDR1 is PRHDT and CDR2 is FYEKMQ (reference sequence). With 5 bases removed from V and 2 bases from J, the gap between germline ends came to 10 bases. The CDR3 has 14 residues. Profiling relied on immunoSEQ multiplex PCR, and the TCRdb table lists in-frame clones only, not all of them. Of under 95,000 clones in the sample, roughly 94% are singletons; the top ten hold less than 0.3%. The sequenced sample was T cells isolated from PBMCs. This rearrangement joins TRBV13 to TRBJ2-1; D gene uncertain. The sequence was obtained from a human donor in good health. Written as DNA, the CDR3 is TGTGCCAGCAGCCGGCCGGGTACCTACAATGAGCAGTTCTTC. Its translation: CASSRPGTYNEQFF.